The entry below describes one TCR beta chain. This entry comes from a study of blood T cell repertoires in COVID-19. Germline-derived CDR1 and CDR2 are SQVTM and ANQGSEA. Trimming removed 0 bases from V and 12 bases from J, with 14 bases in between. The CDR3 loop spans 12 amino acids. Sequenced by immunoSEQ multiplex PCR; TCRdb stores in-frame clones only, minus some. The table has some 170,000 clones, 75% to 90% seen once. The sequenced sample was peripheral blood. The receptor comes from a woman aged 40 to 50 with COVID-19, enrolled during active disease. The V call is TRBV29-1, the J call TRBJ1-1; D may be TRBD1 (5 bases). The CDR3 DNA is TGCAGCGTTGAAGACAGGGTAGTCGGAACTTTCTTT. It encodes CSVEDRVVGTFF.